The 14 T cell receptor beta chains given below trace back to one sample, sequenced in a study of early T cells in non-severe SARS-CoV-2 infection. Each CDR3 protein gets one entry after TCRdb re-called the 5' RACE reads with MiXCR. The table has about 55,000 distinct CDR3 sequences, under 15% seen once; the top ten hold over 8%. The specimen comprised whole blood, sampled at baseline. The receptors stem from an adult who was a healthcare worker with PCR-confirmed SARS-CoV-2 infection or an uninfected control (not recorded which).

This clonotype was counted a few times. CDR3 nucleotides: TGCGCCAGCAGCATTACAGGGGGCGGGCAGCAGCCCCAGCATTTT. Protein product: CASSITGGGQQPQHF. This chain connects TRBV5-1 to TRBJ1-5; 9 bases match TRBD1. Germline V gives CDR1 SGHRS, CDR2 YFSETQ. The V gene end was trimmed by 4 bases and the J gene end by 7 bases; junction bases not matched to a gene: 9. The CDR3 length is 15 residues.

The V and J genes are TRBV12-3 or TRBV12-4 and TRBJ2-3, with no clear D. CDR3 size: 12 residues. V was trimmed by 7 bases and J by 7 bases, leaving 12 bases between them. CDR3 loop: CASTPSSYTQYF. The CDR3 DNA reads TGTGCCAGCACCCCCAGCAGTTATACGCAGTATTTT.

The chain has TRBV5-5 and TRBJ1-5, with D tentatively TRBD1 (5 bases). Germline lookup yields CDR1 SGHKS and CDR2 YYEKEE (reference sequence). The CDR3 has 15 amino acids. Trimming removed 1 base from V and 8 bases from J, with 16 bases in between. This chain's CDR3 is CASSLMSGQREPQHF. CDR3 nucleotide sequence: TGTGCCAGCAGCTTGATGTCAGGGCAACGGGAGCCCCAGCATTTT.

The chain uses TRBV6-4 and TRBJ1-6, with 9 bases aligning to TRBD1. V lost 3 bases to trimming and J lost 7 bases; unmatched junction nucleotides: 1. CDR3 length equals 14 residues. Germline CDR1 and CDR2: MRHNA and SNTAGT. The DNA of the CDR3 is TGTGCCAGCAGTGAGGGGACAGGGAATTCACCCCTCCACTTT. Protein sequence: CASSEGTGNSPLHF.

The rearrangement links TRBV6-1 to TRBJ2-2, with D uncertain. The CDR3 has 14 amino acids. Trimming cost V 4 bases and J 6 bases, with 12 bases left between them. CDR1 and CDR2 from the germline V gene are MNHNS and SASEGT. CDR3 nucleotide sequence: TGTGCCAGCAGTGCTTCTCAGGAAGCCGGGGAGCTGTTTTTT. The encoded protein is CASSASQEAGELFF.

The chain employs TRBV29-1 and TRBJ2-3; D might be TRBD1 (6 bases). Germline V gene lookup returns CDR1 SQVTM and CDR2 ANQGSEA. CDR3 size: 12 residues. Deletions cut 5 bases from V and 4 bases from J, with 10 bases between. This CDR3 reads CSVPRGADTQYF. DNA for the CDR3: TGCAGCGTTCCCAGGGGCGCAGATACGCAGTATTTT.

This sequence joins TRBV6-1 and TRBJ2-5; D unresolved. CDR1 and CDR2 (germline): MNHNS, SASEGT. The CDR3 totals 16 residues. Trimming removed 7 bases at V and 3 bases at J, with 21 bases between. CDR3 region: CASTRNGLNPEETQYF. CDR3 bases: TGTGCCAGCACCCGCAACGGTCTGAATCCTGAAGAGACCCAGTACTTC.

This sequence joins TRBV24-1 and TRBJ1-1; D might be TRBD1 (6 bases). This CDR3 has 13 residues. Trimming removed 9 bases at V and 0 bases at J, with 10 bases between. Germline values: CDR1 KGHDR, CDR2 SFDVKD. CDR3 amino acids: CATQGQMNTEAFF. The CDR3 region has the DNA TGTGCCACCCAGGGACAAATGAACACTGAAGCTTTCTTT.

The CDR3 coding sequence is TGTGCCAGCAGCCAAGAACGGCTAGCGGGAGATAACGAGCAGTACTTC. This gives the protein CASSQERLAGDNEQYF. This sequence joins TRBV3-1 and TRBJ2-7, with 10 nucleotides matching TRBD2. CDR3 length equals 16 residues. V was clipped by 0 bases and J by 5 bases; unmatched bases: 7. In germline, CDR1 is LGHDT, CDR2 YNNKEL (reference sequence).

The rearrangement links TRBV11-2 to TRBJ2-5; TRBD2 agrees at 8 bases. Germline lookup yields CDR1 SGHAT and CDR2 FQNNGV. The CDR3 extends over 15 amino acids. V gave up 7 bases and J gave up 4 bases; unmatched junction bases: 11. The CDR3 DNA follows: TGTGCCAGCAACACTAGACCCGGGGGGGGAGAGACCCAGTACTTC. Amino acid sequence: CASNTRPGGGETQYF.

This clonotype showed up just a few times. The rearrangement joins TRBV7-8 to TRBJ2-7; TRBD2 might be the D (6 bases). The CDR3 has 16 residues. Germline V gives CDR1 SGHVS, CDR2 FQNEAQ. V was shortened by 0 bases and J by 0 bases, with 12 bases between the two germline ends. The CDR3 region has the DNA TGTGCCAGCAGCTTAGCGGGAAACGGGGGCTCCTACGAGCAGTACTTC. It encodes CASSLAGNGGSYEQYF.

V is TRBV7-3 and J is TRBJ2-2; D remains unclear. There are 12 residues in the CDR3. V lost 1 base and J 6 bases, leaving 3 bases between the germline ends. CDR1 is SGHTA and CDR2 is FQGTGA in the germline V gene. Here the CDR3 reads CASSLKPGELFF. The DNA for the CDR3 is TGTGCCAGCAGCTTAAAGCCCGGGGAGCTGTTTTTT.

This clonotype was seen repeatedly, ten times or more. The CDR3 region is CASSRGGRTNPETQYF. The CDR3 DNA sequence: TGTGCCAGCAGTCGGGGGGGGCGAACGAATCCAGAGACCCAGTACTTC. The chain links TRBV7-2 to TRBJ2-5; 8 bases fit TRBD2. With 6 bases clipped from V and 4 bases from J, the junction kept 13 bases outside the gene matches. This CDR3 is 16 amino acids long. The germline gives CDR1 SGHTA, CDR2 FQGNSA.

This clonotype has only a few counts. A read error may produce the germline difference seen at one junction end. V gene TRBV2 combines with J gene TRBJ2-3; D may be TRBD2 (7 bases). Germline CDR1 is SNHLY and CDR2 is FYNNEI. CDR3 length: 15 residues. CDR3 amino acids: CPSRKAGANTDTQYF. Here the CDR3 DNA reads TGTCCCAGCAGGAAGGCGGGGGCGAACACAGATACGCAGTATTTT.